The 13 T cell receptor beta chains listed next were all sequenced from one sample in a study of T cell responses to AZD1222 COVID-19 vaccine. The repertoire was sequenced with immunoSEQ multiplex PCR; TCRdb's copy has only in-frame clones and lacks some. The data contain roughly 100,000 clones, 75% to 90% of them singletons. The sequences come from peripheral blood, collected on day 0 of AZD1222 vaccination. Receptors were obtained from an adult in good health.

This clone was found once. The gene calls are TRBV29-1 and TRBJ1-4; unclear D gene. The germline V gene has CDR1 SQVTM and CDR2 ANQGSEA. The CDR3 extends over 11 amino acids. V was clipped by 4 bases and J by 8 bases, with 8 bases between them. CDR3 in amino acids: CSVVHREKLFF. The CDR3 region has the DNA TGCAGCGTTGTTCATCGGGAAAAACTGTTTTTT.

V gene TRBV29-1 combines with J gene TRBJ2-7; 13 positions agree with TRBD2. The germline V gene encodes CDR1 SQVTM and CDR2 ANQGSEA. This CDR3 is built from 14 residues. V was pared by 3 bases and J by 3 bases, with 2 bases of the junction left unmatched. The CDR3 loop reads CSVDGLAGDYEQYF. DNA of the CDR3: TGCAGCGTTGACGGACTAGCGGGAGACTACGAGCAGTACTTC.

This chain connects TRBV4-3 to TRBJ2-3; 14 bases align to TRBD2. V was pared by 0 bases and J by 2 bases, with 4 bases of the junction left unmatched. The CDR3 spans 18 residues. Germline V gene lookup returns CDR1 LGHNA and CDR2 YSLEER. The CDR3 spells CASSQEGLAGAITDTQYF. The CDR3 DNA is TGCGCCAGCAGCCAAGAGGGACTAGCGGGGGCCATCACAGATACGCAGTATTTT.

A single count supports this clone. The genes are TRBV3-1 (or the pseudogene TRBV3-2) and TRBJ2-1; possibly TRBD2 for D (6 bases). The CDR3 is 15 residues long. The germline gives CDR1 LGHDT, CDR2 YNNKEL (reference sequence). V shed 0 bases and J shed 3 bases, with 9 bases lying between them. The CDR3 is CASSQEREYYNEQFF. CDR3 in DNA: TGTGCCAGCAGCCAAGAACGGGAGTACTACAATGAGCAGTTCTTC.

This chain connects TRBV9 to TRBJ2-7, with D possibly being TRBD2 (5 bases). Germline V lookup: CDR1 SGDLS, CDR2 YYNGEE. The length of the CDR3 is 14 residues. Trimming stripped 5 bases from V and 0 bases from J, with 12 bases between. CDR3 sequence (DNA): TGTGCCAGCAGTGAGTCTAGCAACTCCTACGAGCAGTACTTC. This translates into CASSESSNSYEQYF.

V usage is TRBV27 and J usage is TRBJ2-7, with D possibly matching TRBD2 (6 bases). CDR3 length: 13 amino acids. CDR1 is MNHEY and CDR2 is SMNVEV in the germline V gene (reference sequence). Trimming cost V 6 bases and J 2 bases, with 11 bases left between them. CDR3 residues: CASRKGGAYEQYF. In DNA, the CDR3 is TGTGCCAGCAGAAAGGGCGGGGCCTACGAGCAGTACTTC.

Only a few counts were recorded for this clone. The chain recombines TRBV7-2 with TRBJ2-3, with TRBD2 matching 12 bases. Germline CDR1 and CDR2: SGHTA and FQGNSA. The CDR3 contains 18 residues. The V gene end was trimmed by 2 bases and the J gene end by 3 bases; junction bases not matched to a gene: 9. The CDR3 is CASSLLAGGGGETDTQYF. The CDR3 DNA sequence: TGTGCCAGCAGCTTACTAGCGGGAGGGGGGGGCGAGACAGATACGCAGTATTTT.

This clone was seen only once. The chain joins TRBV5-1 to TRBJ1-1; no clear D gene. CDR3 length: 15 amino acids. The V end lost 0 bases, the J end lost 3 bases, and 12 bases lay between the germline ends. Germline V gene data show CDR1 as SGHRS and CDR2 as YFSETQ. The CDR3 DNA follows: TGCGCCAGCAGCTTGGGAGGATCCGGGGACACTGAAGCTTTCTTT. This encodes CASSLGGSGDTEAFF.

CDR3 bases: TGTGCCAGCTCATCAACTAGTGCCTACGAGCAGTACTTC. Protein sequence: CASSSTSAYEQYF. This rearrangement joins TRBV18 to TRBJ2-7, with a tentative D call TRBD2 (5 bases). V shed 5 bases and J shed 2 bases, with 10 bases lying between them. Per the germline V gene, CDR1 is KGHSH and CDR2 is LQKENI. This CDR3 has 13 amino acids.

The chain recombines TRBV6-5 with TRBJ2-7, with TRBD2 matching over 11 bases. There are 14 residues in the CDR3. V gave up 10 bases and J gave up 4 bases; unmatched junction bases: 9. Looked up from germline, CDR1 is MNHEY and CDR2 is SVGAGI. CDR3 DNA: TGTGCCACCGACCTGGGACTAGCGGTTTACGAGCAGTACTTC. Translation: CATDLGLAVYEQYF.

J is TRBJ2-3 and V is TRBV5-5; 9 positions agree with TRBD1. This CDR3 comprises 14 residues. V shed 10 bases, J shed 4 bases, and the junction held 10 bases outside the gene matches. Germline V gene sequence: CDR1 SGHKS, CDR2 YYEKEE (reference sequence). CDR3 nucleotide sequence: TGTGCCGGGGGAAGGACAGGGGTGGCAGATACGCAGTATTTT. As protein: CAGGRTGVADTQYF.

This clone was counted between two and nine times. The junction does not match germline at one end; this may be a read error. The V and J genes are TRBV7-8 and TRBJ2-5; possibly TRBD1 or TRBD2 for D (5 bases each). The CDR3 covers 15 residues. CDR1 and CDR2 (germline): SGHVS, FQNEAQ. The CDR3 coding sequence is TGTGCCAGCAGTTTAGGGACCGTTGCGCAAGAGACCCAGTACTTC. This sequence encodes CASSLGTVAQETQYF.

The chain uses TRBV14 and TRBJ1-2, with unresolved D. The germline gives CDR1 SGHDN, CDR2 FVKESK. Trimming stripped 1 base from V and 3 bases from J, with 27 bases between. This CDR3 spans 20 amino acids. CDR3 loop: CASSQVGRRFSSPRDYGYTF. CDR3 bases: TGTGCCAGCAGCCAAGTAGGGCGTCGTTTTTCTAGCCCGAGGGACTATGGCTACACCTTC.